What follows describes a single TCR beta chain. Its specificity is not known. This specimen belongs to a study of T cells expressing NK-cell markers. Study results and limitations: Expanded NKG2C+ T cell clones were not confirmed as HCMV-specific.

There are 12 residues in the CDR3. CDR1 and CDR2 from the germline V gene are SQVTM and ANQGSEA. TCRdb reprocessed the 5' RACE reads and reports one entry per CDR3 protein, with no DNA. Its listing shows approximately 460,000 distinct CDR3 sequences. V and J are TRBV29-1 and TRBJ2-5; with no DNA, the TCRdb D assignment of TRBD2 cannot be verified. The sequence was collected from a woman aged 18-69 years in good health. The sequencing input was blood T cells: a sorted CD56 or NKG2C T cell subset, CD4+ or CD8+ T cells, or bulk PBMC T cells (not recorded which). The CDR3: CSSRTSQETQYF.